The following is a TCR beta chain sequence with its context. The antigen it binds to is not known. Nothing much larger sits one base from this clone, and base qualities are not available. Including cysteine and phenylalanine, the CDR3 has 15 amino acids. This entry keeps only the CDR3 DNA: 45 bases, framed from base 1. The germline V gene specifies LGHNA as CDR1 and YNFKEQ as CDR2. Donors were a few dozen systemically healthy Caucasian individuals from Russia aged roughly 6 to 100 years. Each donor gave approximately 9.3 milliliters of peripheral blood, collected into EDTA-treated Vacutainer tubes. Ficoll-Paque density-gradient centrifugation was used to isolate PBMCs, with at least 7 million per sample. Total RNA was extracted from PBMCs with Trizol reagent, with at least 6 micrograms obtained per sample. For every donor, an aliquot of PBMCs went through flow cytometry to measure the percentages of naive CD45RAhigh/CD27high T cells.

Library preparation was by 5' RACE. Instrument used: Illumina HiSeq 2500. A second roughly 7 to 11 cycle PCR used a sample-barcoded 5' primer and a J-beta primer mix. A template-switch 5' adaptor carrying 12 random nucleotides introduced a unique molecular identifier onto each TCR beta cDNA molecule. Each sample yielded at least 3 million CDR3-containing paired-end reads. All of the RNA was converted into first-strand cDNA using the Mint cDNA synthesis kit, with a TRBC-specific oligonucleotide serving as the primer. Following uracil-DNA glycosylase treatment, a first 18-cycle PCR with universal primers M1SS and BC2_uni_R was performed on all cDNA. The paper's processing steps were these. For normalization, 1 million high-quality reads were randomly selected from each sample, with every read carrying a distinct molecular identifier. Reads with shared molecular identifiers were discarded instead of being binned into consensus sequences. MiTCR, with a Q25 quality threshold and the strictest error-elimination algorithm, was used for CDR3 identification, clonotype clustering and error correction. Lower-bound total TCR beta diversity was estimated with a nonparametric unseen species model using Euler transformation. TCRdb redid the processing of the public reads, applying fastp at Q25 and MiXCR, and retained in-frame beta chains. Rows matching on CDR3 protein sequence are summarized as one entry with the most common DNA and genes. TCRdb's processing, not the authors' own work, is the source of the V and J calls. The sample table lists around 800,000 distinct CDR3 sequences, about half of them with a count of one. The ten largest clonotypes hold over 15% of the sample.

This sample is drawn from a study of blood T cells in healthy people across ages (dated by TCRdb to about 2015). Background on the whole study: In model experiments, template switching captured roughly one uniquely barcoded TCR beta cDNA molecule for every two T cells. Age-related changes in TCR beta repertoire diversity were measured in the study by deep sequencing normalized with unique cDNA molecular identifiers. Four age groups were formed from the donors: young (average approximately 15 years), middle-aged (approximately 39), aged (approximately 60) and long-lived (approximately 80). Donors of different ages were randomly distributed across sequencing lanes to avoid experimental bias. Two additional independent replicas of 1 million unique cDNA reads from the same blood draw were analyzed for two donors (one aged 18 to 30 and one aged 80 or older). Overall results and qualifications from the work: Compared with the aged group, the long-lived group had more naive CD4+ T cells, fewer expanded clones and increased TCR diversity, a pattern suggesting age selection. A strong correlation was found between observed TCR beta diversity and the percentage of naive T cells measured by flow cytometry. Donor CMV infection status was unknown, potentially confounding age-related changes in expanded clonotypes. Because profiling used bulk unsorted PBMCs, naive and antigen-experienced compartments could not be compared conclusively. Estimates of total diversity based on one million sequenced T cells were regarded as lower bounds and as underestimates. As age increased, observed TCR beta diversity per million T cells dropped in a roughly linear way, and a significant reduction was already evident by age around 41.

The sequenced sample was blood. The origin of this receptor is a man at least 80 years old in good health. This chain joins TRBV4-2 to TRBJ2-1, with no D gene named confidently. The J call may be mistaken, given a closer DNA end match to TRBJ2-7. At the DNA level, the sequence is TGTGCCAGCAGCCCAGATGGTGTCTCCTACAATGAGCAGTACTTC. This gives the protein CASSPDGVSYNEQYF.